Sequencing of this T cell receptor (beta chain) was carried out in a study of cytomegalovirus exposure and HLA in healthy donors. General study results and limits: Researchers reported from a later analysis that most CMV-associated TCR beta chains appeared HLA-restricted. Later examination showed HLA-associated TCR beta chains had greater clonal expansion than equally common others.

The PCR contained 60 Vbeta and 13 Jbeta primers. Here immunoSEQ multiplex PCR was the method, and the copy in TCRdb shows in-frame clones only, minus some. The sample gives around 170,000 clones, roughly 78% of which show up once; approximately 0.7% is in the top ten. The germline CDR1 and CDR2 sequences are SGHTA and FQGNSA. V dropped 1 base and J dropped 8 bases, with 12 bases sitting between them. The CDR3 is 14 amino acids. Worth noting for this clone: Its cognate antigen is unknown.

The sequenced material came from PBMCs. This sequence was found in a woman between 35 and 50 years old in good health and CMV-seronegative. This chain links TRBV7-2 with TRBJ1-5; possible D gene TRBD1, 6 bases. This CDR3 reads CASSLGQGFEPQHF. In DNA form, the CDR3 reads TGTGCCAGCAGCTTAGGGCAGGGGTTCGAGCCCCAGCATTTT. Full variable domain (remainder filled in from reference TRBV7-2 and TRBJ1-5): GAGVSQSPSNKVTEKGKDVELRCDPISGHTALYWYRQSLGQGLEFLIYFQGNSAPDKSGLPSDRFSAERTGGSVSTLTIQRTQQEDSAVYLCASSLGQGFEPQHFGDGTRLSIL.